This T cell receptor beta chain was found in a study of beta chain features in type 1 diabetes (dated by TCRdb to 2016 to 2018). Notes on the research overall: Patients and healthy donors did not differ in mean age, gender distribution, total cell number or subset yield. A total of 100 million to 140 million sorted cells were examined across all samples, and the number of cells per subset was strongly correlated with RNA yield. The study compared the TCRB repertoires of sorted circulating CD4+ T cell subsets in recently diagnosed type 1 diabetes patients with those in matched healthy donors. Whereas all 30 or so donors provided naive and central memory subsets, regulatory and stem cell-like memory subsets were isolated from just 8 patients and roughly 8 healthy donors.

A single peripheral blood draw of approximately 0.11 L on average was collected from each donor into heparinised tubes. Naive, central memory, regulatory and stem cell-like memory CD4+ T cells were sorted on a BD FACSAria II using a panel including CD45RO, CCR7, CD25, CD127, CD95 and CD27. A purity above 98% was achieved for all sorted populations. PBMCs were separated immediately by Lymphoprep density gradient centrifugation and were stained directly, without being cultured. Samples were stained and sorted in pairs, with one healthy donor and one patient per experiment, so that batch effects were minimized. All of the isolated RNA was reverse transcribed with the High Capacity cDNA Reverse Transcription Kit, so expressed TCRB transcripts were sequenced. Naive, central memory and regulatory T cell samples underwent deep immunoSEQ sequencing, averaging around 3.6 million total reads per sample. Sorted cells were lysed in RLT buffer and RNA was extracted with DNase-treated RNeasy Micro or Mini kits, depending on cell number. Each cell subset was processed separately to prevent cross-contamination, with patient and healthy donor samples processed together. The immunoSEQ multiplex PCR was used to amplify TCRB sequences from cDNA, yielding 87-bp fragments that span the CDR3 region. Amplicons were sequenced on the Illumina HiSeq platform. As for how the authors treated the data: PCR bias was corrected computationally using synthetic template baselines, and reads within Hamming distance 2 were collapsed, with unmergeable singletons discarded. Reads were aligned to IMGT to assign V, D and J genes, CDR3 length, and insertions or deletions at six rearrangement sites. Within each subset, clonotype counts were normalized to sorted cell number, after which true diversity and Gini coefficients were computed with the tcR R package. Repertoire sharing was quantified using the overlap coefficient calculated on TCRB nucleotide sequences. As a proxy for the pre-selection repertoire, out-of-frame TCRB sequences from naive cells were analyzed. Drawn from immuneACCESS, this table holds only the in-frame rearrangements with V and J called that TCRdb kept. Clones are partly lost; checked studies trace under half to an unresolved V gene and leave the rest unexplained. That table supplies the V and J calls and clone size; D and trimming were determined from the DNA. Present in this sample are under 450,000 clones, roughly 16% of which were seen just once. The leading ten clones occupy 0.019% of the sample.

What the research found in general, with its limitations: Fewer insertions and more nucleotide deletions at VDJ recombination sites were observed in patients with type 1 diabetes, implying thymic rearrangement abnormalities. Because small numbers of individuals were included in the HLA sub-analyses, any influence of HLA type on TCRB rearrangement was left unresolved. Naive, central memory and regulatory TCRB repertoires appeared to be more similar among patients than among healthy donors. A moderate but significant shortening of TCRB CDR3 length was observed in type 1 diabetes patients in all four CD4+ subsets. Because cDNA rather than genomic DNA was sequenced, highly expressing activated cells could have been over-represented, although no difference in activation and CD3 levels was found between groups. Shorter templates might have been favored by PCR, but patient and control samples were amplified and corrected together, so both groups would have been affected equally by any skew.

On this clone: The antigen it binds to is not known. Per-base qualities were not stored, and no clone one base away is much larger.

The receptor was isolated from a woman between 18 and 29 years old in good health. Sequencing used naive CD4+ T cells from blood. The cell subset or site tag for this specimen amounts to: true naive CD4+ T cells.

The DNA is as follows: TGTGCCAGCAGCCTGACTATGGGGTCTGGGGCCAACGTCCTGACTTTC. Its translation is CASSLTMGSGANVLTF. The sequence joins TRBV2 to TRBJ2-6; TRBD2 might be the D gene, on 5 matching bases. V sheds 6 bases and J sheds 1 base, leaving 13 bases between their ends. The germline V gene gives CDR1 as SNHLY and CDR2 as FYNNEI. The CDR3 sequence holds 16 residues, the cysteine and phenylalanine included. Only the CDR3 DNA stays, 48 bases, in frame from base 1.